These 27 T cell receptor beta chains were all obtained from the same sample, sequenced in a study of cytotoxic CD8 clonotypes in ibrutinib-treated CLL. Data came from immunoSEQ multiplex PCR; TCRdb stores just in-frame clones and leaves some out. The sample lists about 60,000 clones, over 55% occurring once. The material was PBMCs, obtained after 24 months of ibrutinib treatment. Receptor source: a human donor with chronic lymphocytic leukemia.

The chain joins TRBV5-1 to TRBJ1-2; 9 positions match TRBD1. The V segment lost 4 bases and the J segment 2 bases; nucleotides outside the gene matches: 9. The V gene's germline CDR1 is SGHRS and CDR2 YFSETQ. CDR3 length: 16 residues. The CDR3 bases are TGCGCCAGCAGCACCGGGACAGGGAGTTTGAACTATGGCTACACCTTC. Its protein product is CASSTGTGSLNYGYTF.

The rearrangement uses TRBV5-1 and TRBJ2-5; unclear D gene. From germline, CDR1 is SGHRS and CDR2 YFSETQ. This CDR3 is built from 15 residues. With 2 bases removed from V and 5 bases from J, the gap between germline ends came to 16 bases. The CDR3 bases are TGCGCCAGCAGCTTCCGACCACCATTGGGCGAGACCCAGTACTTC. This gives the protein CASSFRPPLGETQYF.

CDR3 protein: CASSYGPRPQPQHF. The CDR3 DNA reads as TGTGCCAGCAGTTATGGGCCCCGGCCTCAGCCCCAGCATTTT. The V and J genes are TRBV6-5 and TRBJ1-5; D unclear. There are 14 residues in the CDR3. Germline V gene data show CDR1 as MNHEY and CDR2 as SVGAGI. V shed 3 bases and J shed 6 bases, with 12 bases lying between them.

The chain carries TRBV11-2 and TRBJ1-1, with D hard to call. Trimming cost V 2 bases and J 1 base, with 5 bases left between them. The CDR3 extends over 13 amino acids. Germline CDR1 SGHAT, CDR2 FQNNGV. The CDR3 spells CASSLRQNTEAFF. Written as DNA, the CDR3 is TGTGCCAGCAGCTTACGGCAGAACACTGAAGCTTTCTTT.

The CDR3, as DNA: TGCGCCAGCAGCCTCGGGACAGGGATCTATGGCTACACCTTC. Amino acid sequence: CASSLGTGIYGYTF. The V call is TRBV5-1, the J call TRBJ1-2; TRBD1 matches 9 bases. Germline trimming cut 4 bases from V and 4 bases from J; bases unmatched to any gene: 5. Germline loops: CDR1 SGHRS, CDR2 YFSETQ. The CDR3 runs to 14 residues. The full variable domain, its missing parts supplied by reference TRBV5-1 and TRBJ1-2, is KAGVTQTPRYLIKTRGQQVTLSCSPISGHRSVSWYQQTPGQGLQFLFEYFSETQRNKGNFPGRFSGRQFSNSRSEMNVSTLELGDSALYLCASSLGTGIYGYTFGSGTRLTVV.

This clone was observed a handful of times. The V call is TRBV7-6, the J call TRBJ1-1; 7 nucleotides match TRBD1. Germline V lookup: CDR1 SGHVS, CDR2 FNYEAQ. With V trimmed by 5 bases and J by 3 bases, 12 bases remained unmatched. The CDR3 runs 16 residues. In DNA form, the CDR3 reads TGTGCCAGCAGCCAAGGGACAGCCACTCAGGACACTGAAGCTTTCTTT. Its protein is CASSQGTATQDTEAFF.

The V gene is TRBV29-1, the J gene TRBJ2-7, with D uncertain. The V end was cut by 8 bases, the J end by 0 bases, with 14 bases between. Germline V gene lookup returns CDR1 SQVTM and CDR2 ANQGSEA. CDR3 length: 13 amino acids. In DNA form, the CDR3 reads TGCAGCTCCGGACCAATTGGCTCCTACGAGCAGTACTTC. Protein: CSSGPIGSYEQYF.

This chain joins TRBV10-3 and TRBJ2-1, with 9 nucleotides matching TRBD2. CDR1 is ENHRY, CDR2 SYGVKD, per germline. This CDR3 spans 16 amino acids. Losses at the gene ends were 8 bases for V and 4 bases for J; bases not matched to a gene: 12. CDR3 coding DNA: TGTGCCATCGGGGGCGGTACTAGCGGGTCTTACAATGAGCAGTTCTTC. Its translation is CAIGGGTSGSYNEQFF.

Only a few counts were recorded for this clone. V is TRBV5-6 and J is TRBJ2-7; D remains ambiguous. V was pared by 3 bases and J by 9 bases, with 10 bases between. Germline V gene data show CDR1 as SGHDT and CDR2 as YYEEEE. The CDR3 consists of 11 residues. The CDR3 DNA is TGTGCCAGCAGCTCGGGCCTCGGGCAGTACTTC. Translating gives CASSSGLGQYF. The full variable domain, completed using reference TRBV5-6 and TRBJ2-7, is DAGVTQSPTHLIKTRGQQVTLRCSPKSGHDTVSWYQQALGQGPQFIFQYYEEEERQRGNFPDRFSGHQFPNYSSELNVNALLLGDSALYLCASSSGLGQYFGPGTRLTVT.

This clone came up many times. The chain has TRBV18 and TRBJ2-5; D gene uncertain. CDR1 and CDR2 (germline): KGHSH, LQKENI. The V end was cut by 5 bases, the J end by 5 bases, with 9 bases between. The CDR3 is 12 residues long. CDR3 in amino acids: CASSVLSETQYF. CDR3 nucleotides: TGTGCCAGCTCAGTCTTGAGTGAGACCCAGTACTTC.

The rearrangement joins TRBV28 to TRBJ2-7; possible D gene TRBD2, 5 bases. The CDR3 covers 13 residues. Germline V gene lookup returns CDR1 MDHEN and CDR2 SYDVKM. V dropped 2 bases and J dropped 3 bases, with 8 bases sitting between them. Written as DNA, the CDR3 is TGTGCCAGCAGTTTAATCGGGGACTACGAGCAGTACGTC. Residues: CASSLIGDYEQYV.

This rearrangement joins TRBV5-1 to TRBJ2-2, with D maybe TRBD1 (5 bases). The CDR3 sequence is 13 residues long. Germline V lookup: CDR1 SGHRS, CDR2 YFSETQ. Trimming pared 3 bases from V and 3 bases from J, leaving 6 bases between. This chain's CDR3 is CASSSGHTGELFF. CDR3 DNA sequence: TGCGCCAGCAGCTCAGGGCACACCGGGGAGCTGTTTTTT.

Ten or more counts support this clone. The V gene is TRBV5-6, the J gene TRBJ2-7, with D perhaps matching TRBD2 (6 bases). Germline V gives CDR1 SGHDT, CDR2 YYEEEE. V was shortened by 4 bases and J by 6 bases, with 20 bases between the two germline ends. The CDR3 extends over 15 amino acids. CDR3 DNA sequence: TGTGCCAGCAGCACCTGGGTAACGCGGGAAAGCGAGCAGTACTTC. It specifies CASSTWVTRESEQYF.

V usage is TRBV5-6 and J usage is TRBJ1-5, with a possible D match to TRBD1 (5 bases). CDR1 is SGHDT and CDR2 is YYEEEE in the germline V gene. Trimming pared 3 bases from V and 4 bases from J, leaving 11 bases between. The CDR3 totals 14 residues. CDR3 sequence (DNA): TGTGCCAGCAGCTGGAGGGGCCGAAATCAGCCCCAGCATTTT. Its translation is CASSWRGRNQPQHF.

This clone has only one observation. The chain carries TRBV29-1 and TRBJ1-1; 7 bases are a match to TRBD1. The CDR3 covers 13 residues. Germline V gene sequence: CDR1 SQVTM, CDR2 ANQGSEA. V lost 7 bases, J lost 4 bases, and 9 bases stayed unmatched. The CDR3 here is CSGIGAGGTEAFF. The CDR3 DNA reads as TGCAGCGGCATAGGGGCAGGGGGCACTGAAGCTTTCTTT.

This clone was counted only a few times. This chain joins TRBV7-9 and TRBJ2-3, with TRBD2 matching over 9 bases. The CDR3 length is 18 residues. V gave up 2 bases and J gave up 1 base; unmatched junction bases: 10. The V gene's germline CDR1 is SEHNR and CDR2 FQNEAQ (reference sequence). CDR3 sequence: CASSLRSGVAGGTDTQYF. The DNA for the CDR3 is TGTGCCAGCAGCTTACGATCCGGGGTAGCGGGAGGCACAGATACGCAGTATTTT.

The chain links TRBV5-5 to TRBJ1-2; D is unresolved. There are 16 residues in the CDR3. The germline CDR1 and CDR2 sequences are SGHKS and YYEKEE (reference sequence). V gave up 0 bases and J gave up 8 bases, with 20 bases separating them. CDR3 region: CASSLATVQTWWGYTF. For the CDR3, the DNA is TGTGCCAGCAGCTTGGCTACAGTTCAGACGTGGTGGGGCTACACCTTC.

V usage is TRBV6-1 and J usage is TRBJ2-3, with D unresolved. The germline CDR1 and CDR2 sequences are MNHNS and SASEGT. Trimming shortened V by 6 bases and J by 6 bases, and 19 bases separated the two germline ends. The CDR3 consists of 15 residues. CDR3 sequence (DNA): TGTGCCAGCAGGGCGACTCGACCGCAGGCCGATACGCAGTATTTT. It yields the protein CASRATRPQADTQYF.

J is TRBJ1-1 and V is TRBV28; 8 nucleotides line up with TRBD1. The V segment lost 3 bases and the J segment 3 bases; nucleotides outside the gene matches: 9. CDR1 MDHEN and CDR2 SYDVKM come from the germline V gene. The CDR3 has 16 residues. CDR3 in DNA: TGTGCCAGCAGTTTTTTAGGACAGGGAACAGACACTGAAGCTTTCTTT. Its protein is CASSFLGQGTDTEAFF.

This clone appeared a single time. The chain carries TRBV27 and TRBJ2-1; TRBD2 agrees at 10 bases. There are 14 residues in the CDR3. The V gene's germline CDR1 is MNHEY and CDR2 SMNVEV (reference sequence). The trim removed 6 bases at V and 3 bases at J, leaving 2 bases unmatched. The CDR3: CASRLAGGYNEQFF. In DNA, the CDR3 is TGTGCCAGCAGATTAGCGGGGGGCTACAATGAGCAGTTCTTC.

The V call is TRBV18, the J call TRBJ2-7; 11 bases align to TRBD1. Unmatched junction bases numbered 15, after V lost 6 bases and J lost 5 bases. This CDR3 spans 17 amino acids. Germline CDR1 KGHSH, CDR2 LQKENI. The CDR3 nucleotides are TGTGCCAGCTCTAGGACAGGGGGCTCTCTCCTTCCTCACGAGCAGTACGTC. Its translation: CASSRTGGSLLPHEQYV.

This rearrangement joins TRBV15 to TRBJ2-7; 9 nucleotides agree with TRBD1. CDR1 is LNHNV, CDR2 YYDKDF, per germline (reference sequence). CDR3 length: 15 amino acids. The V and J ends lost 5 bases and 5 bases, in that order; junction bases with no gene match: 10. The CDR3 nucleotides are TGTGCCACCAGCGAGTCCCGGGACAGGGAGAACGAGCAGTACTTC. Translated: CATSESRDRENEQYF.

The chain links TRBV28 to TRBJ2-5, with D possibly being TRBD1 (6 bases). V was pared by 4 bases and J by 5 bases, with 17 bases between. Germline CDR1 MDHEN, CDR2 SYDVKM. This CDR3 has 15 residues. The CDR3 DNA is TGTGCCAGCAGTTCCGGACAGCTAACTCGGGAGACCCAGTACTTC. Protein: CASSSGQLTRETQYF.

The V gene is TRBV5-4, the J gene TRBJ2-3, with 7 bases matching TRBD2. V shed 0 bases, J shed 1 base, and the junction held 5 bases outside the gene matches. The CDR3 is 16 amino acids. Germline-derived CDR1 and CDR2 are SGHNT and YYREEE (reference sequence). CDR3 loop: CASSLAGLAGTDTQYF. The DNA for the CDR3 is TGTGCCAGCAGCTTGGCCGGGCTAGCGGGCACAGATACGCAGTATTTT.

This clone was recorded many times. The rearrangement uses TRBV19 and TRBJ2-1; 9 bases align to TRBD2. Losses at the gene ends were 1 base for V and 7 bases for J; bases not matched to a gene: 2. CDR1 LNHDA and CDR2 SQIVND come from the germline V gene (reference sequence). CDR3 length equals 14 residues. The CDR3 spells CASSIGGGGNEQFF. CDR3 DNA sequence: TGTGCCAGTAGTATAGGCGGGGGGGGTAATGAGCAGTTCTTC.

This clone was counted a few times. The CDR3 here is CASSELGVEAFF. The DNA of the CDR3 is TGCGCCAGCAGTGAGTTGGGTGTTGAAGCTTTCTTT. The chain carries TRBV10-1 and TRBJ1-1; D gene unclear. Per the germline V gene, CDR1 is WNHNN and CDR2 is SYGVQD (reference sequence). V lost 1 base to trimming and J lost 7 bases, with 7 bases between them. This CDR3 has 12 amino acids.

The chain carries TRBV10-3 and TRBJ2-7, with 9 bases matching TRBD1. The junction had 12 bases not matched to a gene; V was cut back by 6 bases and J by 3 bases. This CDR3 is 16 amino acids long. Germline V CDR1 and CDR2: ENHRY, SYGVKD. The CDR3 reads CAISTTTTGGGYEQYF. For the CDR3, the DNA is TGTGCCATCAGCACTACTACGACAGGGGGTGGCTACGAGCAGTACTTC.